What follows are 3 T cell receptor beta chains derived from one specimen sequenced in a study of shared clonotypes between healthy human individuals. Profiling relied on immunoSEQ multiplex PCR, and the TCRdb table lists in-frame clones only, not all of them. The sample lists around 990,000 clones, around 77% seen once, with 0.7% to 0.95% in the top ten. The sequencing input was memory CD4+ T cells from PBMCs. The subset: CD45RA-negative fraction. The receptors stem from a man aged 18 to 30 in good health. Some clones in this sample may be carry-over from other donors' samples.

The chain is built from TRBV6-5 and TRBJ2-5; the match to TRBD2 covers 8 bases. Trimming removed 7 bases from V and 1 base from J; junction bases left unmatched: 2. The germline V gene encodes CDR1 MNHEY and CDR2 SVGAGI. The CDR3 loop spans 13 amino acids. CDR3 loop: CASNLAGQETQYF. The CDR3 DNA is TGTGCCAGCAATCTAGCGGGCCAAGAGACCCAGTACTTC.

The chain has TRBV7-9 and TRBJ1-1, with TRBD1 identical over 9 bases. The germline gives CDR1 SEHNR, CDR2 FQNEAQ (reference sequence). The ends lost 5 bases at V and 4 bases at J; junction bases unmatched: 5. The CDR3 length is 14 residues. The CDR3 protein is CASSRGQGPTEAFF. The DNA of the CDR3 is TGTGCCAGCAGCCGGGGACAGGGTCCCACTGAAGCTTTCTTT.

This clone was picked up a small number of times. CDR3 sequence reads: CAISLNRERDYGYTF. CDR3 DNA: TGTGCCATCAGCCTCAACAGGGAGAGGGACTATGGCTACACCTTC. The rearrangement joins TRBV10-3 to TRBJ1-2; tentatively, D is TRBD1 (6 bases). This CDR3 region has 15 residues. The germline V gene has CDR1 ENHRY and CDR2 SYGVKD. V was pared by 6 bases and J by 3 bases, with 17 bases between.